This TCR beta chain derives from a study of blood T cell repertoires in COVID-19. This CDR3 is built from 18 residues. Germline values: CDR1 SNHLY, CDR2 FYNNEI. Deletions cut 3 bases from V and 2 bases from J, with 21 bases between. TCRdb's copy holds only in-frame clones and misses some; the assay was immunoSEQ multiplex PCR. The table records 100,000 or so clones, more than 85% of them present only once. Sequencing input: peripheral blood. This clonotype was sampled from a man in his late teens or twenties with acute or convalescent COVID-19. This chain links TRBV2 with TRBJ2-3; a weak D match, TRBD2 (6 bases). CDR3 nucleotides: TGTGCCAGCAGTGATCCGGGACTTCTCAAGACCCTCACAGATACGCAGTATTTT. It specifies CASSDPGLLKTLTDTQYF.